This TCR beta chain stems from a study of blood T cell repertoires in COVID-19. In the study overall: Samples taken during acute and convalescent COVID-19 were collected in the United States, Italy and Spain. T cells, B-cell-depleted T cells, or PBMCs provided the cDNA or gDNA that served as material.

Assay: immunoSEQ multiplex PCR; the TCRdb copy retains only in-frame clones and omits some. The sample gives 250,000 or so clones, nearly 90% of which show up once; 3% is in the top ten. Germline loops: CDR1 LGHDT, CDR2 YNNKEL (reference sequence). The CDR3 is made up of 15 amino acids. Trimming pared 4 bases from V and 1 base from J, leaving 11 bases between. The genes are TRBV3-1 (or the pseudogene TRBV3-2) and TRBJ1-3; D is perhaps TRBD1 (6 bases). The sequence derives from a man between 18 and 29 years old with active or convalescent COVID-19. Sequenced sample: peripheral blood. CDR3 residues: CASSRATGSGNTIYF. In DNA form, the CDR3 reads TGTGCCAGCAGCCGCGCAACAGGGTCTGGAAACACCATATATTTT.